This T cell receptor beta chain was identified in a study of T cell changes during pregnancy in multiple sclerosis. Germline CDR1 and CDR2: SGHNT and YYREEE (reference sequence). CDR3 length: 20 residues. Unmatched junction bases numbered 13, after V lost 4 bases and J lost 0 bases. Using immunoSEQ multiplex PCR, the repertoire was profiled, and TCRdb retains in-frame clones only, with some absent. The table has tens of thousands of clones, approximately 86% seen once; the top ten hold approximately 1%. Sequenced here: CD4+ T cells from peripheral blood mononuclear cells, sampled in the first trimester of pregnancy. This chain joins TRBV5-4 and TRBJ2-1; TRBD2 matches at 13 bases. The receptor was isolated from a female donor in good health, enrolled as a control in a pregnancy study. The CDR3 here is CASSPGTSGNFPSSYNEQFF. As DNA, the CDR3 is TGTGCCAGCAGCCCCGGGACTAGCGGGAATTTTCCTAGCTCCTACAATGAGCAGTTCTTC.